This T cell receptor (beta chain) is from a study of technical replicates of blood from several donors. Germline V gene sequence: CDR1 MNHEY, CDR2 SMNVEV (reference sequence). The CDR3 consists of 13 residues. V gave up 5 bases and J gave up 9 bases; unmatched junction bases: 6. TCRdb's copy holds only in-frame clones and misses some; the assay was immunoSEQ multiplex PCR. The table records more than 75,000 clones, 90% to 96% of them present only once. The origin of this receptor is a human donor in good health. V gene TRBV27 combines with J gene TRBJ2-1; TRBD1 agrees at 8 bases. The sequenced sample was T cells isolated from PBMCs. The CDR3 here is CASSPTQGAEQFF. In DNA form, the CDR3 reads TGTGCCAGCAGTCCTACTCAGGGGGCTGAGCAGTTCTTC.